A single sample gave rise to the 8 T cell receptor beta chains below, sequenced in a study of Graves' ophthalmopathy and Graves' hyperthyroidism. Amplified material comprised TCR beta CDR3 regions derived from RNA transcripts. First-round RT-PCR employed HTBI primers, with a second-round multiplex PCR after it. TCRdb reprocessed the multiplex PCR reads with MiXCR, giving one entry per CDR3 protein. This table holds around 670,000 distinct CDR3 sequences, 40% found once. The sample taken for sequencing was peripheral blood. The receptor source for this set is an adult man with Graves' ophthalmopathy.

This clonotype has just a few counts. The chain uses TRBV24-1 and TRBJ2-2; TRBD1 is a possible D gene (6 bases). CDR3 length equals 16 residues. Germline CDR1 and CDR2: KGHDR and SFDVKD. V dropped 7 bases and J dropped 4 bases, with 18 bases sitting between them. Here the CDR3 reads CATRPSTGTGTGELFF. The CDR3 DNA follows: TGTGCCACCAGACCTTCCACAGGGACGGGCACCGGGGAGCTGTTTTTT.

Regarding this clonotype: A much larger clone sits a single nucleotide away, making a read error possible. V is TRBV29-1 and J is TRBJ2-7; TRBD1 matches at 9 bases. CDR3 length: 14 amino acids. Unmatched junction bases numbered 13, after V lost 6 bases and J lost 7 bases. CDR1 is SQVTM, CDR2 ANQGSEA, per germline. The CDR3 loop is CSVQPGQGNNEQYF. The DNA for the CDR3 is TGCAGCGTACAACCGGGACAGGGAAACAATGAGCAGTACTTC.

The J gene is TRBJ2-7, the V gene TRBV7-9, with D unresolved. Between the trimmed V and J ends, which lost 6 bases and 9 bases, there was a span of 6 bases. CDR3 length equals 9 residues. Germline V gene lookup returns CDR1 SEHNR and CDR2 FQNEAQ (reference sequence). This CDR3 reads CASSFRQYF. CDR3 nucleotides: TGTGCCAGCAGTTTTCGGCAGTACTTC.

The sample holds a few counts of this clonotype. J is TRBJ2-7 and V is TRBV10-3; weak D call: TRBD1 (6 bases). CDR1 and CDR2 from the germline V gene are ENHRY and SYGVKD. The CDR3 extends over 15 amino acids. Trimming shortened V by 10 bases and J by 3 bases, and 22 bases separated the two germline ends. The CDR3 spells CASRGRAGGSYEQYF. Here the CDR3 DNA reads TGTGCCAGCAGGGGACGCGCAGGAGGTAGCTACGAGCAGTACTTC.

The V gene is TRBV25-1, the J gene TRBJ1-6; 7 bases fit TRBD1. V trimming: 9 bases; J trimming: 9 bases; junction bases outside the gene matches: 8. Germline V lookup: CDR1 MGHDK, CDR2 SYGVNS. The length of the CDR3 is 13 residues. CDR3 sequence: CASFRGMGSPLHF. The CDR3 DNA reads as TGTGCCAGTTTCAGGGGGATGGGTTCACCCCTCCACTTT.

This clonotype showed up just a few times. The CDR3 reads CASSLPGGSWLSGANVLTF. The CDR3 coding sequence is TGTGCCAGTAGTCTACCAGGCGGCAGTTGGCTCTCTGGGGCCAACGTCCTGACTTTC. The gene calls are TRBV19 and TRBJ2-6; D gene uncertain. Trimming removed 5 bases at V and 0 bases at J, with 20 bases between. The germline gives CDR1 LNHDA, CDR2 SQIVND (reference sequence). There are 19 residues in the CDR3.

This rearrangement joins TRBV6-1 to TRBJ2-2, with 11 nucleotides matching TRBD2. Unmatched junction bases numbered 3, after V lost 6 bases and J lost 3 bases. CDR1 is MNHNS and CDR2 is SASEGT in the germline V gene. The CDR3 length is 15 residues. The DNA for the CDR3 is TGTGCCAGCAGGGGGACTAGCGGAGACACCGGGGAGCTGTTTTTT. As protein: CASRGTSGDTGELFF.

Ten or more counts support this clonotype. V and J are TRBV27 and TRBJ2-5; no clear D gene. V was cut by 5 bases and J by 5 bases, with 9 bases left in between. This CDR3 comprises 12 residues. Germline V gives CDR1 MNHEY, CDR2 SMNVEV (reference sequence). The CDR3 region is CASSRVGETQYF. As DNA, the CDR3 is TGTGCCAGCAGTAGGGTTGGTGAGACCCAGTACTTC.